Listed here is a single T cell receptor (beta chain). Its specificity is unknown. The PCR made use of 60 Vbeta and 13 Jbeta primers. Assay used: immunoSEQ multiplex PCR; TCRdb lists only in-frame clones, some missing. The table shows about 31,000 clones, with less than 70% occurring only once. This entry comes from a study of cytomegalovirus exposure and HLA in healthy donors. General study points: Later analysis showed most CMV-associated TCR beta chains appearing HLA-restricted. Productive rates of about 90% or about 30% were seen for most TCR beta V segments in an earlier analysis. The authors considered a cluster of highly shared sequence variants likely to be a sequencing artifact.

The V and J ends lost 0 bases and 0 bases, in that order; junction bases with no gene match: 4. This CDR3 contains 19 residues. Germline loops: CDR1 LGHNA, CDR2 YNFKEQ. This sequence was found in a man aged 50 or older in good health and CMV-seropositive. Sequenced material: PBMCs. V and J are TRBV4-2 and TRBJ2-6; 11 positions match TRBD1. For the CDR3, the DNA is TGTGCCAGCAGCCAAGATCTAGGACAGGGGGCCTCTGGGGCCAACGTCCTGACTTTC. Translated: CASSQDLGQGASGANVLTF.